The clone carrying this TCR beta chain showed up just once. The CDR3 runs 12 residues. Germline assignment: CDR1 SQVTM and CDR2 ANQGSEA. V lost 7 bases, J lost 4 bases, and 4 bases stayed unmatched. These data originate in a study of cytomegalovirus exposure and HLA in healthy donors. 13 Jbeta primers and 60 Vbeta primers were used for the PCR. Here immunoSEQ multiplex PCR was the method, and the copy in TCRdb shows in-frame clones only, minus some. The sample yields about 140,000 clones, approximately 76% seen once. Material for sequencing was PBMCs. The source is a man aged 40-49 years in good health and CMV-seronegative. The rearrangement uses TRBV29-1 and TRBJ2-1, with 7 bases aligning to TRBD1. CDR3: CSGQGVYNEQFF. Written as DNA, the CDR3 is TGCAGCGGACAGGGAGTTTACAATGAGCAGTTCTTC.